The TCR beta chain under discussion was sequenced for a study of T cell responses to AZD1222 COVID-19 vaccine. Whole-study context: Samples with a second dose at about 4 or about 12 weeks were pooled together. Notes on the study in general: Repertoire samples came only from after the peak T cell response.

The germline gives CDR1 SGHNT, CDR2 YYREEE (reference sequence). The CDR3 totals 14 residues. With 2 bases removed from V and 5 bases from J, the gap between germline ends came to 13 bases. Libraries were prepared by immunoSEQ multiplex PCR; TCRdb keeps only in-frame clonotypes and omits some of them. This table holds 90,000 to 120,000 clones, approximately 89% found once. Regarding this clone: Its matching antigen is unknown.

This chain uses TRBV5-4 with TRBJ1-2; maybe TRBD1 (6 bases). Sample: peripheral blood, taken on day 0 of AZD1222 vaccination. This TCR was sampled from an adult in good health. In DNA, the CDR3 is TGTGCCAGCAGCTTCCCGGACAGCTCTTATGGCTACACCTTC. The encoded protein is CASSFPDSSYGYTF.